This is a list of T cell receptor beta chains from one sample in a study of T cells in Graves' hyperthyroidism and ophthalmopathy. TCRdb fed the multiplex PCR reads into MiXCR, producing one record per CDR3 protein. The sample consists of under 350,000 distinct CDR3 sequences, about an eighth of them appearing once. The sequenced material came from blood. All receptors come from a woman between 40 and 55 years old with Graves' ophthalmopathy. CDR3s include the opening cysteine and the closing phenylalanine or tryptophan. D genes are given only for firm matches. Some rows mark clone size as missing; the rest say once, few, many or name a class of expanded clone.

v_call,d_call,clone_size,j_call,cdr3_nt,cdr3_aa
TRBV12-5,NA,many,TRBJ1-5,TGTGCTAGTGGCTCTGGACAGAGCAATCAGCCCCAGCATTTT,CASGSGQSNQPQHF
TRBV28,TRBD1,few,TRBJ2-2,TGTGCCAGCAGTATCAGGGGGCGAGCCGGGGAGCTGTTTTTT,CASSIRGRAGELFF
TRBV9,TRBD2,NA,TRBJ2-1,TGTGCCAGCAGCGTAGGGTTCGGGACTAGCGCGAACAATGAGCAGTTCTTC,CASSVGFGTSANNEQFF
TRBV11-2,NA,few,TRBJ1-3,TGTGCCAGCAGCTCTATGTTGTATGGAAACACCATATATTTT,CASSSMLYGNTIYF
TRBV12-3/TRBV12-4,TRBD2,many,TRBJ2-4,TGTGCCAGCACCCCGACTAGCGGGCAAGCGCTAGCCAAAAACATTCAGTACTTC,CASTPTSGQALAKNIQYF
TRBV9,NA,many,TRBJ2-1,TGTGCCAGCAGCGTAGAGGGGGTTAGAAACAATGAGCAGTTCTTC,CASSVEGVRNNEQFF
TRBV3-1,NA,NA,TRBJ2-5,TGTGCCTGCAGCCAAGACCCGAAGGGGGGGGGGAGGACCCAGTACTTC,CACSQDPKGGGRTQYF
TRBV11-2,NA,many,TRBJ2-3,TGTGCCAGCAGCTTAGATGGGGGGAACGGGGATACGCAGTATTTT,CASSLDGGNGDTQYF
TRBV27,TRBD1,NA,TRBJ2-7,TGTGCCAGCAGTTTTGACAGGGGTCCTTTCTACGAGCAGTACTTC,CASSFDRGPFYEQYF
TRBV28,TRBD1,NA,TRBJ2-7,TGTGCCAGCAGCTCGATACAGGGGGCCCAGGAGCAGTACTTC,CASSSIQGAQEQYF
TRBV15,NA,NA,TRBJ2-1,TGTGCCACCAGCAGAGATCCGGGAAATGCACGTGAGCAGTTCTTC,CATSRDPGNAREQFF
TRBV24-1,TRBD1,many,TRBJ2-1,TGTGCCACCAGTGATTTTGGGACAGGGTCAGCTGAGCAGTTCTTC,CATSDFGTGSAEQFF
TRBV6-1,TRBD1,few,TRBJ1-2,TGTGCCAGCAGGGGGGGATCCGGGACAGGGGGCGTCTATGGCTACACCTTC,CASRGGSGTGGVYGYTF
TRBV27,NA,many,TRBJ1-5,TGTGCCAGCAGTCCACGGACGGATAGCAATCAGCCCCAGCATTTT,CASSPRTDSNQPQHF
TRBV6-1,NA,many,TRBJ1-1,TGTGCCAGCAGTGAATGGAGGGGGGACGCCACTGAAGCTTTCTTT,CASSEWRGDATEAFF
TRBV6-1,NA,many,TRBJ2-7,TGTGCCAGCACAAGGAGGGTTTCCTACGAGCAGTACTTC,CASTRRVSYEQYF
TRBV5-1,NA,many,TRBJ1-4,TGCGCCAGCAGTGGCGGGGAGCGTGAAAAACTGTTTTTT,CASSGGEREKLFF